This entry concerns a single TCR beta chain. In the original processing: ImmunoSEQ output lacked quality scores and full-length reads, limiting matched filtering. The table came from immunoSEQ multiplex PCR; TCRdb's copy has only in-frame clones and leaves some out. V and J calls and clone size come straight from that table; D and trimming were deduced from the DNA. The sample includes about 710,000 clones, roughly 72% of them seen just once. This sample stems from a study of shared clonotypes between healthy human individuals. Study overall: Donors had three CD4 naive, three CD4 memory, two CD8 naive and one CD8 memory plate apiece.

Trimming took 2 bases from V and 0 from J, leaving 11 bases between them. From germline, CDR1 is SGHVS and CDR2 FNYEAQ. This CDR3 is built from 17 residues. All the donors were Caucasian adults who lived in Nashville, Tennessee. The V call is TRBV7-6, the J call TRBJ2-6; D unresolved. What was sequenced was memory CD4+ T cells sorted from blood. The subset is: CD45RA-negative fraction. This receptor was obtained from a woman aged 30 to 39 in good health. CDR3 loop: CASSLSSRGSGANVLTF. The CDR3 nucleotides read TGTGCCAGCAGCTTAAGTAGTCGCGGCTCTGGGGCCAACGTCCTGACTTTC.